This T cell receptor beta chain was profiled in a study of blood T cell repertoires in COVID-19. Per the authors' pipeline: Estimation of nucleated cell counts was performed using reference gene primer amplification. TCRdb's table, derived via immunoSEQ multiplex PCR, lists solely in-frame clones and lacks some. The V and J calls and clone size come from that table; D and trimming were worked out from the DNA. The table records tens of thousands of clones, 80% to 90% of them present only once. The receptor comes from a woman aged 80 or older with acute or convalescent COVID-19. Sequences were obtained from peripheral blood.

CDR3 region: CASSIGTGASNTEAFF. In DNA, the CDR3 is TGCGCCAGCAGCATCGGGACAGGGGCCTCTAACACTGAAGCTTTCTTT. The V gene is TRBV5-1, the J gene TRBJ1-1; 10 positions agree with TRBD1. The germline CDR1 and CDR2 sequences are SGHRS and YFSETQ. This CDR3 region has 16 residues. V trimming: 4 bases; J trimming: 2 bases; junction bases outside the gene matches: 8.